This passage covers 9 T cell receptor beta chains from one sample sequenced in a study of blood T cell repertoires in COVID-19. Assay used: immunoSEQ multiplex PCR; TCRdb lists only in-frame clones, some missing. Here the sample spans 150,000 to 200,000 clones, roughly 82% being singletons. Sequenced sample: PBMCs or T cells enriched from blood (not recorded which). These receptors were obtained from a woman between 55 and 75 years old with acute COVID-19.

The chain is built from TRBV30 and TRBJ2-7; 10 bases line up with TRBD2. V shed 1 base and J 0 bases; nucleotides not matched to a gene: 9. The CDR3 sequence is 17 residues long. CDR1 and CDR2 (germline): GTSNPN, SVGIG (reference sequence). As DNA, the CDR3 is TGTGCCTGGAGTGAAGGGACTAGCGAAAGGAGCTCCTACGAGCAGTACGTC. It codes for CAWSEGTSERSSYEQYV.

This clone is a singleton in its sample. V is TRBV19 and J is TRBJ1-1; D perhaps matches TRBD1 (5 bases). The V end lost 7 bases, the J end lost 1 base, and 16 bases lay between the germline ends. This CDR3 spans 15 amino acids. The germline V gene has CDR1 LNHDA and CDR2 SQIVND (reference sequence). In nucleotides, the CDR3 is TGTGCCAGTAAGACAGTTGAGGTTTGGAACACTGAAGCTTTCTTT. Its translation is CASKTVEVWNTEAFF.

The CDR3 loop is CASSSGQGLYGYTF. CDR3 nucleotide sequence: TGTGCCAGCAGTTCGGGACAGGGGCTTTATGGCTACACCTTC. The chain has TRBV27 and TRBJ1-2; 10 positions agree with TRBD1. The germline gives CDR1 MNHEY, CDR2 SMNVEV (reference sequence). The V segment lost 4 bases and the J segment 5 bases; nucleotides outside the gene matches: 4. The CDR3 runs 14 residues.

CDR3 DNA: TGTGCCACCAGCAGAGATTCCTCCCTGACTACTTACAATCAGCCCCAGCATTTT. This translates into CATSRDSSLTTYNQPQHF. The chain is built from TRBV15 and TRBJ1-5; D remains unclear. The CDR3 length is 18 residues. The germline V and J ends were trimmed by 0 bases and 3 bases, with 18 bases remaining between them. Germline V gene sequence: CDR1 LNHNV, CDR2 YYDKDF (reference sequence).

This rearrangement joins TRBV7-9 to TRBJ1-4, with D perhaps TRBD1 (6 bases). The CDR3 contains 16 residues. Germline CDR1 and CDR2: SEHNR and FQNEAQ (reference sequence). V was trimmed by 5 bases and J by 10 bases, leaving 23 bases between them. The CDR3 region is CASSLAGAVASRKLFF. In nucleotides, the CDR3 is TGTGCCAGCAGCCTTGCGGGGGCCGTCGCTTCTCGAAAACTGTTTTTT.

The chain is built from TRBV12-3 or TRBV12-4 and TRBJ1-1; D remains unclear. This CDR3 has 13 residues. Trimming removed 3 bases from V and 8 bases from J, with 13 bases in between. The CDR3 protein is CASSFSLIEEAFF. The CDR3 nucleotides are TGTGCCAGCAGTTTTTCCTTGATCGAGGAAGCTTTCTTT.

This clone was picked up one time. The chain links TRBV7-2 to TRBJ2-6; D perhaps matches TRBD2 (6 bases). The CDR3 consists of 17 residues. In germline, CDR1 is SGHTA, CDR2 FQGNSA. V was clipped by 5 bases and J by 0 bases, with 14 bases between them. The CDR3 DNA reads as TGTGCCAGCAGCCCACGGGGGACCCGCTCTGGGGCCAACGTCCTGACTTTC. Protein sequence: CASSPRGTRSGANVLTF.

This sequence joins TRBV11-2 and TRBJ2-1, with 7 bases identical to TRBD2. Losses at the gene ends were 2 bases for V and 0 bases for J; bases not matched to a gene: 4. The CDR3 is 16 residues long. Germline V lookup: CDR1 SGHAT, CDR2 FQNNGV. CDR3 region: CASSLSRGVSYNEQFF. The DNA for the CDR3 is TGTGCCAGCAGCTTATCCCGGGGGGTCTCCTACAATGAGCAGTTCTTC.

Worth noting for this clone: Other DNA sequences in the same sample also yield this CDR3. V usage is TRBV9 and J usage is TRBJ1-1, with TRBD1 as a possible D gene (5 bases). The CDR3 is 14 residues long. CDR1 is SGDLS and CDR2 is YYNGEE in the germline V gene. The V end lost 2 bases, the J end lost 1 base, and 9 bases lay between the germline ends. The chain's CDR3 is CASSVIGENTEAFF. The CDR3 DNA reads TGTGCCAGCAGCGTGATAGGGGAGAACACTGAAGCTTTCTTT.